Shown below are 10 T cell receptor beta chains from a single sample sequenced in a study of CD8 T cells in Susac syndrome. RNA was extracted with the RNeasy kit, and a quantity of roughly 0.5 to 1 ug was reverse transcribed using random hexamers. One entry per CDR3 protein, called by TCRdb with MiXCR from the immunoSEQ multiplex PCR reads. Of about 200,000 distinct CDR3 sequences listed, 85% to 95% are singletons. Specimen: CD4+ T cells from PBMCs. These TCRs come from a human donor in good health.

J is TRBJ2-1 and V is TRBV5-1; D possibly corresponds to TRBD2 (5 bases). Germline-derived CDR1 and CDR2 are SGHRS and YFSETQ. The ends were cut back, 0 bases at V and 0 bases at J, with 10 bases in the middle. The CDR3 loop spans 16 amino acids. The CDR3 region has the DNA TGCGCCAGCAGCTTGGTACCGGGGAGCTCCTACAATGAGCAGTTCTTC. Its translation: CASSLVPGSSYNEQFF.

The chain joins TRBV5-1 to TRBJ1-1; D ambiguous. The germline V gene has CDR1 SGHRS and CDR2 YFSETQ. Trimming pared 0 bases from V and 5 bases from J, leaving 8 bases between. This CDR3 comprises 13 residues. CDR3 coding DNA: TGCGCCAGCAGCTTGGCCGGGGAGACTGAAGCTTTCTTT. Its translation is CASSLAGETEAFF. Together with reference TRBV5-1 and TRBJ1-1, the CDR3 gives the full variable domain: KAGVTQTPRYLIKTRGQQVTLSCSPISGHRSVSWYQQTPGQGLQFLFEYFSETQRNKGNFPGRFSGRQFSNSRSEMNVSTLELGDSALYLCASSLAGETEAFFGQGTRLTVV.

This rearrangement joins TRBV20-1 to TRBJ1-4; 10 bases fit TRBD1. Germline loops: CDR1 DFQATT, CDR2 SNEGSKA (reference sequence). The V gene end was trimmed by 6 bases and the J gene end by 8 bases; junction bases not matched to a gene: 3. This CDR3 spans 12 amino acids. The CDR3 here is CSAGQGVEKLFF. The CDR3 region has the DNA TGCAGTGCCGGACAGGGGGTCGAAAAACTGTTTTTT.

This clonotype was counted a single time. This chain links TRBV12-3 or TRBV12-4 with TRBJ1-5, with D tentatively TRBD1 (6 bases). The germline V and J ends were trimmed by 6 bases and 7 bases, with 16 bases remaining between them. The CDR3 runs to 14 residues. CDR3 in DNA: TGTGCCAGCAGGGCAACAGGGTCGGGGCAGCCCCAGCATTTT. Protein sequence: CASRATGSGQPQHF.

The chain carries TRBV25-1 and TRBJ2-1; 9 bases align to TRBD2. Germline trimming cut 1 base from V and 11 bases from J; bases unmatched to any gene: 6. There are 14 residues in the CDR3. Per germline, CDR1 MGHDK and CDR2 SYGVNS. The CDR3 is CASSESGSGSQQFF. The CDR3 bases are TGTGCCAGCAGTGAATCGGGTAGCGGGAGTCAGCAGTTCTTC.

The chain is built from TRBV3-1 and TRBJ2-1; D might be TRBD1 or TRBD2, each matching 5 bases. This CDR3 has 15 amino acids. Trimming cost V 4 bases and J 9 bases, with 19 bases left between them. CDR1 and CDR2 (germline): LGHDT, YNNKEL (reference sequence). CDR3 in DNA: TGTGCCAGCAGCCCCCGGGACCCCTCCTCCGGTGAGCAGTTCTTC. It is translated as CASSPRDPSSGEQFF.

This clonotype was recorded only once. The J gene is TRBJ2-7, the V gene TRBV7-9; 8 bases line up with TRBD2. This CDR3 spans 15 amino acids. Looked up from germline, CDR1 is SEHNR and CDR2 is FQNEAQ (reference sequence). V trimming: 1 base; J trimming: 7 bases; junction bases outside the gene matches: 9. The CDR3 spells CASSLGLAGDPEQYF. The CDR3 nucleotides read TGTGCCAGCAGCTTAGGTCTAGCGGGCGACCCGGAGCAGTACTTC.

This chain uses TRBV20-1 with TRBJ1-1; D gene uncertain. Germline lookup yields CDR1 DFQATT and CDR2 SNEGSKA (reference sequence). Trimming took off 0 bases at V and 3 bases at J, with 14 bases between the two ends. The CDR3 spans 15 residues. The CDR3 nucleotides read TGCAGTGCTAGAGAGCCGAGGGTAGGTGACACTGAAGCTTTCTTT. This codes for CSAREPRVGDTEAFF.

The chain is built from TRBV25-1 and TRBJ2-3; 11 bases map to TRBD2. J was trimmed by 6 bases and V by 9 bases; bases with no gene match: 5. CDR1 and CDR2 (germline): MGHDK, SYGVNS. There are 13 residues in the CDR3. The CDR3 DNA follows: TGTGCCAGTATACTAGCGGGAGCGGATACGCAGTATTTT. Its protein is CASILAGADTQYF.

This chain connects TRBV13 to TRBJ2-3, with D possibly TRBD1 on 6 matching bases. Germline assignment: CDR1 PRHDT and CDR2 FYEKMQ (reference sequence). V was shortened by 7 bases and J by 0 bases, with 32 bases between the two germline ends. The CDR3 contains 21 residues. This CDR3 reads CASTGKVPGQGTMGSTDTQYF. The CDR3 bases are TGTGCCAGCACGGGAAAGGTACCGGGGCAGGGGACGATGGGCAGCACAGATACGCAGTATTTT. The full variable domain, rest sourced from reference TRBV13 and TRBJ2-3, is AAGVIQSPRHLIKEKRETATLKCYPIPRHDTVYWYQQGPGQDPQFLISFYEKMQSDKGSIPDRFSAQQFSDYHSELNMSSLELGDSALYFCASTGKVPGQGTMGSTDTQYFGPGTRLTVL.